Listed below are T cell receptor beta chains from one sample, sequenced in a study of post-analysis software for immune sequencing data. TCRdb re-called the PCR reads through MiXCR, storing one row per CDR3 protein. The repertoire has fewer than 850,000 distinct CDR3 sequences, 30% of them found once; the top ten carry under 0.7%. Sequenced sample: blood. Every receptor here comes from a girl aged 10 to 17 with multiple sclerosis. The CDR3 runs from the conserved cysteine through the conserved F or W. Expanded clones are given a class, and other clones once, few, many or no size at all.

j_gene: TRBJ2-1; v_gene: TRBV7-9; abundance: -; CDR3aa: CAGYDRDNEQFF
j_gene: TRBJ2-2; v_gene: TRBV5-1; abundance: -; CDR3aa: CASNTSGSANTGELFF
j_gene: -; v_gene: TRBV11-2; abundance: few; CDR3aa: CASSFPNPGLADYLSYNEQYF
j_gene: TRBJ2-2; v_gene: TRBV5-1; abundance: -; CDR3aa: CASSLESGVNTGELFF
j_gene: TRBJ2-7; v_gene: TRBV5-1; abundance: -; CDR3aa: CASSLLGTDPYEQYF
j_gene: TRBJ1-2; v_gene: TRBV29-1; abundance: few; CDR3aa: CSVENLRGINYGYTF
j_gene: TRBJ2-1; v_gene: TRBV6-2/TRBV6-3; abundance: -; CDR3aa: CASSYGWGSGTSYNEQFF
j_gene: TRBJ1-6; v_gene: TRBV4-1; abundance: -; CDR3aa: CASSQEGGGSSYNSPLHF
j_gene: TRBJ2-6; v_gene: TRBV28; abundance: -; CDR3aa: CASSLTMEANVLTF
j_gene: TRBJ2-1; v_gene: TRBV7-9; abundance: -; CDR3aa: CASSSTDRGNEQFF
j_gene: TRBJ1-4; v_gene: TRBV29-1; abundance: -; CDR3aa: CSVGRAGEKLFF
j_gene: TRBJ1-2; v_gene: TRBV6-2/TRBV6-3; abundance: few; CDR3aa: CASSYSYTGNGYTF
j_gene: TRBJ2-2; v_gene: TRBV7-2; abundance: few; CDR3aa: CASSHTSVNTGELFF
j_gene: TRBJ2-3; v_gene: TRBV10-3; abundance: -; CDR3aa: CAISARLAGATDTQYF
j_gene: TRBJ1-6; v_gene: TRBV20-1; abundance: once; CDR3aa: CSARDRSGSPLHF
j_gene: TRBJ1-5; v_gene: TRBV6-5; abundance: -; CDR3aa: CASARGTSNQPQHF